This passage covers 12 T cell receptor beta chains from one sample sequenced in a study of T cell clonality in common variable immunodeficiency. These receptors' targets are unknown. Clones were sequenced by immunoSEQ multiplex PCR, and TCRdb holds only the in-frame ones, with some missing. Singletons are absent from the sample, which has approximately 21,000 clones. The study, taken as a whole, reports: Reportedly, TCR beta sequences from common variable immunodeficiency showed fewer deletions and N-nucleotide insertions.

Sample: peripheral blood mononuclear cells. These receptors came from a human donor with common variable immunodeficiency.

This clone was seen a handful of times. The read ends 3 residues shy of where the CDR3 ends; the end is completed using the germline J gene. This sequence joins TRBV30 and TRBJ1-1; 7 nucleotides line up with TRBD1. The CDR3 is 11 residues long. The germline gives CDR1 GTSNPN, CDR2 SVGIG (reference sequence). The sequenced CDR3 bases are TGTGCCTGGAGTGTAGGGGGCAAA. Encoded protein: CAWSVGGK. The entire CDR3 sequence reads CAWSVGGKAFF.

For this clone: The CDR3 end falls 3 residues outside the read, so it is completed with the germline J gene. The gene calls are TRBV18 and TRBJ2-7; 8 nucleotides agree with TRBD2. Per the germline V gene, CDR1 is KGHSH and CDR2 is LQKENI. CDR3 length: 16 residues. Unmatched junction bases numbered 10, after V lost 4 bases and J lost 2 bases. The sequenced CDR3 bases are TGTGCCAGCTCACGCTGGAGCGGGGGACCTACCTACGAG. Translating it yields CASSRWSGGPTYE. The full CDR3 sequence reads CASSRWSGGPTYEQYF.

Only a few counts were recorded for this clone. The read is 3 residues too short to cover the CDR3 end, so that end is filled in from the germline J gene. The chain joins TRBV19 to TRBJ2-3; 8 bases match TRBD2. The CDR3 is 17 amino acids. V lost 5 bases, J lost 4 bases, and 14 bases stayed unmatched. Per germline, CDR1 LNHDA and CDR2 SQIVND (reference sequence). The DNA read from the CDR3 is TGTGCCAGTAGTTCCCAAACGGGCGGGAGGAGGGCAGATACG. Its protein is CASSSQTGGRRADT. The whole CDR3 sequence reads CASSSQTGGRRADTQYF.

On this clone: The sequence runs out 3 residues before the end of the CDR3; the remainder is reconstructed from the germline J gene. The chain recombines TRBV19 with TRBJ1-2; D remains unclear. Trimming cost V 6 bases and J 4 bases, with 12 bases left between them. Germline assignment: CDR1 LNHDA and CDR2 SQIVND (reference sequence). This CDR3 has 13 amino acids. CDR3 sequence reads: CASRAFTGYGYTF. CDR3 bases read: TGTGCCAGTAGAGCCTTCACGGGCTATGGC.

The sample holds a few counts of this clone. CDR3 DNA, as far as it was read: TGTGCCTGGAATCCGGGACTAGCGGGTGGTACCTACGAG. It specifies CAWNPGLAGGTYE. The CDR3 as a whole reads CAWNPGLAGGTYEQYF. V is TRBV30 and J is TRBJ2-7; 12 bases fit TRBD2. The CDR3 is cut off 3 residues early in the read; its end comes from the germline J gene. Trimming at V came to 4 bases and at J to 2 bases, leaving 9 bases not matched to a gene. This CDR3 comprises 16 residues. Germline V lookup: CDR1 GTSNPN, CDR2 SVGIG (reference sequence).

To note about this clone: The missing CDR3 end, 3 residues past where the read stops, is filled in from the germline J gene. The chain recombines TRBV18 with TRBJ2-1; D gene uncertain. The CDR3 extends over 13 amino acids. Between the trimmed V and J ends, which lost 2 bases and 6 bases, there was a span of 8 bases. Germline CDR1 reads KGHSH; CDR2 reads LQKENI. The CDR3 reads CASSPKQLNEQFF. Partial CDR3 DNA: TGTGCCAGCTCACCAAAACAGCTCAATGAG.

Only a few counts were recorded for this clone. The read finishes 3 residues shy of the CDR3 end, and the germline J gene is used to complete it. The chain has TRBV30 and TRBJ2-7; 10 bases align to TRBD1. The CDR3 has 16 residues. Germline V gene data show CDR1 as GTSNPN and CDR2 as SVGIG (reference sequence). After removal of 2 bases from V and 4 bases from J, the junction contained 11 bases not matched to a gene. The covered CDR3 bases are TGTGCCTGGAGTTCGATTGAGACAGGGGGCGGATACGAG. Translated, it gives CAWSSIETGGGYE. The full CDR3 is CAWSSIETGGGYEQYF. The whole variable domain, filled in from reference TRBV30 and TRBJ2-7, reads SQTIHQWPATLVQPVGSPLSLECTVEGTSNPNLYWYRQAAGRGLQLLFYSVGIGQISSEVPQNLSASRPQDRQFILSSKKLLLSDSGFYLCAWSSIETGGGYEQYFGPGTRLTVT.

This clone is medium-sized by share. The read terminates 3 residues ahead of where the CDR3 ends, so the germline J gene completes it. The J gene is TRBJ1-5, the V gene TRBV23-1, with D possibly TRBD1 on 5 matching bases. TRBV23-1 is placed among ORFs of uncertain function. The V end was cut by 9 bases, the J end by 0 bases, with 12 bases between. The CDR3 spans 14 residues. The sequenced part of the CDR3 DNA is TGCGCCAGAACAGGATACCTTAGCAATCAGCCC. Its translation is CARTGYLSNQP. The entire CDR3 reads CARTGYLSNQPQHF.

In the case of this clone: The sample holds other DNA sequences that translate to the same CDR3. CDR3 DNA, as far as it was read: TGTGCCAGCTCACCTGGTCTGGGGGGAGCGGAAAAA. Its protein is CASSPGLGGAEK. The full CDR3 is CASSPGLGGAEKLFF. The chain recombines TRBV18 with TRBJ1-4, with D maybe TRBD1 (5 bases). The CDR3 extends 3 residues past the end of the read, so its final part is completed from the germline J gene. The CDR3 contains 15 residues. Trimming cost V 3 bases and J 8 bases, with 16 bases left between them. From germline, CDR1 is KGHSH and CDR2 LQKENI.

Turning to this clone: The read gets to within 3 residues of the CDR3 end, and the germline J gene fills in the rest. V gene TRBV19 combines with J gene TRBJ1-6, with TRBD1 matching 11 bases. The CDR3 runs to 15 residues. Losses at the gene ends were 4 bases for V and 5 bases for J; bases not matched to a gene: 1. CDR1 LNHDA and CDR2 SQIVND come from the germline V gene (reference sequence). CDR3 sequence: CASSTGQGDNSPLHF. The sequenced CDR3 bases are TGTGCCAGTAGTACGGGACAGGGGGATAATTCACCC.

This clone was seen a handful of times. Read data end 3 residues before the CDR3 end; the end is taken from the germline J gene. The chain carries TRBV18 and TRBJ1-2; D is undetermined. This CDR3 is built from 13 residues. Per the germline V gene, CDR1 is KGHSH and CDR2 is LQKENI. CDR3: CASSPTGEDGYTF. The CDR3 DNA, read in part, is TGTGCCAGCTCACCGACCGGGGAGGACGGC. Full variable domain (rest looked up from reference TRBV18 and TRBJ1-2): NAGVMQNPRHLVRRRGQEARLRCSPMKGHSHVYWYRQLPEEGLKFMVYLQKENIIDESGMPKERFSAEFPKEGPSILRIQQVVRGDSAAYFCASSPTGEDGYTFGSGTRLTVV.

To note about this clone: The CDR3 extends 3 residues past the end of the read, so its final part is completed from the germline J gene. J is TRBJ1-5 and V is TRBV18; the D is unclear. Germline CDR1 KGHSH, CDR2 LQKENI. V gave up 3 bases and J gave up 7 bases, with 13 bases separating them. CDR3 length equals 14 residues. The CDR3 is CASSPRIGGQPQHF. The part of the CDR3 DNA that was read is TGTGCCAGCTCACCCCGCATTGGAGGGCAGCCC.